Listed below are T cell receptor beta chains from one sample, sequenced in a study of metastatic and nonmetastatic thyroid tumors. MiXCR reprocessed the PCR reads for TCRdb. The data show roughly 58,000 clones, 4% to 5% seen once. The specimen was blood. Source of these receptors: a female donor with papillary thyroid cancer or a benign thyroid nodule (not recorded which). Some clones in this sample may be carry-over from other donors' samples. The CDR3 runs from the conserved cysteine through the conserved F or W. D genes are given only for firm matches. Not every row has a clone size; where given, it reads once, few, many or a size class.

CDR3nt	CDR3aa	abundance	j_gene	v_gene	d_gene
TGTGCCAGCACTTCGTCGGGACTAGCGGAGCTAAGGTATTTT	CASTSSGLAELRYF	few	TRBJ2-3	TRBV12-3/TRBV12-4	TRBD2
TGCGCCAGCAGCCAAGTTTTCGGGACTAGCGGTTCTGTCGATACGCAGTATTTT	CASSQVFGTSGSVDTQYF	many	TRBJ2-3	TRBV4-1	TRBD2
TGCAGCGTTGGTAGCGGGAGAGGCACCGGGGAGCTGTTTTTT	CSVGSGRGTGELFF	NA	TRBJ2-2	TRBV29-1	TRBD2
TGTGCCAGCAGTCTTACAGGGGGCCGCAATCAGCCCCAGCATTTT	CASSLTGGRNQPQHF	many	TRBJ1-5	TRBV12-3/TRBV12-4	TRBD1
TGCGCCAGCAGCTTGGCCGGGACAGGAGGCCAAGAGACCCAGTACTTC	CASSLAGTGGQETQYF	many	TRBJ2-5	TRBV5-1	TRBD1
TGTGCCTGGGGGAGGGGGGGATTCGGCTCTGGGGCCAACGTCCTGACTTTC	CAWGRGGFGSGANVLTF	many	TRBJ2-6	TRBV30	NA
TGTGCCAGCAGCTACTACACCGGGGAGCTGTTTTTT	CASSYYTGELFF	many	TRBJ2-2	TRBV3-1	NA
TGTGCCAGCAGCCGGGACTCCCACACAGATACGCAGTATTTT	CASSRDSHTDTQYF	many	TRBJ2-3	TRBV7-2	NA
TGTGCCAGCAGTGTAGGGACAGCCAAACACTATGGCTACACCTTC	CASSVGTAKHYGYTF	NA	TRBJ1-2	TRBV28	TRBD1
TGCGCCAGCAGCTTGGCCCCTACAGGGCAAGAGACCCAGTACTTC	CASSLAPTGQETQYF	many	TRBJ2-5	TRBV5-1	NA
TGTGCCAGAAGCGGGACGGGGGCCAAAAACATTCAGTACTTC	CARSGTGAKNIQYF	NA	TRBJ2-4	TRBV14	TRBD2
TGTGCCAGCAGTGAATCCGGGACTCTCACAGATACGCAGTATTTT	CASSESGTLTDTQYF	many	TRBJ2-3	TRBV25-1	NA
TGTGCCAGCAGCGTGTACGTATGGGGGCTAGCGGGATTGGACCCAGATACGCAGTGTTTT	CASSVYVWGLAGLDPDTQCF	NA	TRBJ2-3	TRBV6-1	TRBD2
TGTGCCAGCAGTCCAAATACATGGGGACCCTACGAGCAGTACTTC	CASSPNTWGPYEQYF	many	TRBJ2-7	TRBV27	NA
TGTGCCAGCAGTCTTGCTAGCTCCTACGAGCAGTACTTC	CASSLASSYEQYF	NA	TRBJ2-7	TRBV6-1	NA
TGTAGTGCTCAACCGACTAGCGGGATCACAGCTACGCAGTGTTTT	CSAQPTSGITATQCF	NA	TRBJ2-3	TRBV20-1	TRBD2
TGTACCAGCAGGGCCTTCCGGACAGGGAGCCCAGATACGCAGTATTTT	CTSRAFRTGSPDTQYF	few	TRBJ2-3	TRBV6-1	TRBD1
TGTGCCAGCATCCGCGAGACTAGCGTCTCAGATACGCAGTATTTT	CASIRETSVSDTQYF	few	TRBJ2-3	TRBV6-1	TRBD2
TGTGCCAGCAGGGGTGACAGCTTTCGAGCTTTCTTT	CASRGDSFRAFF	NA	TRBJ1-1	TRBV2	NA
TGTGCCAGCCAGAGAAGTACTAACTATGGATACACCTTC	CASQRSTNYGYTF	NA	TRBJ1-2	TRBV28	NA
TGTGCCAGCAGCTCCACCCACCAGCGGGACAGCACAGATAGGCAGTATTTT	CASSSTHQRDSTDRQYF	once	TRBJ2-3	TRBV5-1	NA
TGCAGTGCATTAGTTCGGGGGAACACTGAAGCTTTCTTT	CSALVRGNTEAFF	many	TRBJ1-1	TRBV20-1	NA
TGCAGTGCTAGAGATGGGGCTAGCGGGATGCCAGATACGCAGTATTTT	CSARDGASGMPDTQYF	NA	TRBJ2-3	TRBV20-1	TRBD2
TGTGCCAGGAGTTCCGGGACAGGGTATTCAACCCTCCACTTT	CARSSGTGYSTLHF	few	TRBJ1-6	TRBV7-3	TRBD1
TGTGCCAGTAGTATGGGACAGGGCTATGGCTACACCTTC	CASSMGQGYGYTF	many	TRBJ1-2	TRBV19	TRBD1
TGTGCCTGGAGTGTACAACAGGGCCCCTACGAGCAGTACTTC	CAWSVQQGPYEQYF	many	TRBJ2-7	TRBV30	NA
TGTGCCAGCTCCCTTGACAGTCCCTATGGCTACACCTTC	CASSLDSPYGYTF	many	TRBJ1-2	TRBV18	NA
TGCAGTGCTAGAGATCCTAGGGTTCTGGACCCCCGCTCTGGAAACACCATATATTTT	CSARDPRVLDPRSGNTIYF	many	TRBJ1-3	TRBV20-1	NA
TGTGCCAGCAGTTTACCAGGGGGCGGTTCACCCCTCCACTTT	CASSLPGGGSPLHF	many	TRBJ1-6	TRBV28	TRBD1
TGTGCCAGCAGTACCCGGGGGTACGAGCAGTACTTC	CASSTRGYEQYF	NA	TRBJ2-7	TRBV6-1	NA
TGCAGTGCGCGCATGAGACAGGGCCAAGAGACCCAGTACTTC	CSARMRQGQETQYF	many	TRBJ2-5	TRBV20-1	TRBD1
TGTGTCAGCGGGTCGACGTTGACGGGACTCAGCAATCAGCCCCAGCATTTT	CVSGSTLTGLSNQPQHF	few	TRBJ1-5	TRBV6-1	NA
TGTGCCAGCAGTTACGAGCTAGCGGGTTACAATGAGCAGTTCTTC	CASSYELAGYNEQFF	few	TRBJ2-1	TRBV6-2/TRBV6-3	TRBD2
TGTGCCAGCAGTCCGGGACCCCATCGAGAGACCCAGTACTTC	CASSPGPHRETQYF	many	TRBJ2-5	TRBV2	NA
TGTGCCAGCAGCCCATGGACAGTACACACAGATACACAGTATTTT	CASSPWTVHTDTQYF	few	TRBJ2-3	TRBV7-6	NA
TGTGCCAGTTCACATGCGGACGGCTACGAGCAGTACTTC	CASSHADGYEQYF	NA	TRBJ2-7	TRBV28	NA
TGTGCCAGCAGCAAGACAGGCGGACAGTACTTC	CASSKTGGQYF	many	TRBJ2-7	TRBV11-3	NA
TGTGCCAGCAGTTACTTGGGTGATGGAAACACCATATATTTT	CASSYLGDGNTIYF	few	TRBJ1-3	TRBV6-5	NA
TGTGCCAGCAGGCCGAGAGAGCATACTCAGTATTTT	CASRPREHTQYF	few	TRBJ2-3	TRBV6-1	NA
TGTGCCACCGGTGACACCACGAAGGTCGATGGCTACACCTTC	CATGDTTKVDGYTF	few	TRBJ1-2	TRBV24-1	NA
TGTGCCAGCAGCCACCCGAATTACTATAGCGGGAGGGCCTACAATGAGCAGTTCTTC	CASSHPNYYSGRAYNEQFF	many	TRBJ2-1	TRBV7-3	TRBD2
TGTGCCAGCAGTCCCACACTAGGATACTCCTACAATGAGCAGTTCTTC	CASSPTLGYSYNEQFF	NA	TRBJ2-1	TRBV27	NA
TGTGCCAGCAGCCAGCGGGGGGCAAGGTTTCCTCAGCCCCAGCATTTT	CASSQRGARFPQPQHF	many	TRBJ1-5	TRBV3-1	NA
TGTGCCAGCGCAGATGGGGCCTTCGGGAATCAGCCCCAGCATTTT	CASADGAFGNQPQHF	NA	TRBJ1-5	TRBV12-3/TRBV12-4	NA
TGTGCCAGTAGTGTCACCGGTACGGCTGGAAACACCATATATTTT	CASSVTGTAGNTIYF	NA	TRBJ1-3	TRBV6-2/TRBV6-3	NA
TGCGCCAGCAGCCAAACCCGGACCCGGGGGCGCGGAAACACCATATATTTT	CASSQTRTRGRGNTIYF	many	TRBJ1-3	TRBV4-1	NA
TGTGCCAGCAGTCCAGGAATCCAAGAGACCCAGTACTTC	CASSPGIQETQYF	many	TRBJ2-5	TRBV6-1	NA
TGTGCCGGAGGACCCCTTACCGGGACTAGCGGTTCAGATACGCAGTATTTT	CAGGPLTGTSGSDTQYF	NA	TRBJ2-3	TRBV7-9	TRBD2
TGTGCCATCGCCGACCCGACTAGCGGGGATAGCACAGATACGCAGTATTTT	CAIADPTSGDSTDTQYF	few	TRBJ2-3	TRBV12-3/TRBV12-4	TRBD2
TGCAGTGCTAGGTGGGAGGGCCTCATAGATACGCAGTATTTT	CSARWEGLIDTQYF	many	TRBJ2-3	TRBV20-1	TRBD2
TGTGCCAGCAAGCCAGGGAACGGGGAGCTGTTTTTT	CASKPGNGELFF	many	TRBJ2-2	TRBV28	NA
TGTGCCAGCGGCCTTTGGGGGACCTCCTACGAGCAGTACTTC	CASGLWGTSYEQYF	many	TRBJ2-7	TRBV7-2	NA
TGTGCCAGCAGCTTGGGGGGTTTAGAAACAGGGGGCATTGAAGCTTTCTTT	CASSLGGLETGGIEAFF	many	TRBJ1-1	TRBV5-8	TRBD1